This passage covers 22 T cell receptor beta chains from one sample sequenced in a study of T cell responses to AZD1222 COVID-19 vaccine. Measured with immunoSEQ multiplex PCR; TCRdb has only the in-frame clones, and not every one. This sample has 100,000 or so clones, with roughly 91% found just once. The material sequenced was peripheral blood, taken on day 0 of AZD1222 vaccination. Source of these receptors: an adult in good health.

The chain combines TRBV7-8 with TRBJ2-7; D remains unclear. Trimming left V 5 bases short and J 2 bases short, with 10 bases between. Germline values: CDR1 SGHVS, CDR2 FQNEAQ. The CDR3 covers 13 residues. Written as DNA, the CDR3 is TGTGCCAGCAGCCTCGGACCTCCCTACGAGCAGTACTTC. Amino acids: CASSLGPPYEQYF.

The chain joins TRBV7-3 to TRBJ2-3; D is unclear. V lost 5 bases to trimming and J lost 3 bases, with 6 bases between them. The CDR3 totals 12 residues. Germline CDR1 SGHTA, CDR2 FQGTGA. CDR3 amino acids: CASSAATDTQYF. Written as DNA, the CDR3 is TGTGCCAGCAGCGCTGCTACAGATACGCAGTATTTT.

The chain combines TRBV28 with TRBJ1-5; 8 nucleotides line up with TRBD1. The CDR3 covers 16 residues. Germline CDR1 reads MDHEN; CDR2 reads SYDVKM. The junction had 9 bases not matched to a gene; V was cut back by 2 bases and J by 6 bases. The CDR3 loop is CASSLPTGAAGQPQHF. CDR3 DNA sequence: TGTGCCAGCAGTTTACCGACAGGGGCGGCGGGTCAGCCCCAGCATTTT.

The chain couples TRBV6-5 to TRBJ1-2; D gene unclear. In germline, CDR1 is MNHEY, CDR2 SVGAGI. Trimming shortened V by 6 bases and J by 3 bases, and 11 bases separated the two germline ends. The CDR3 sequence is 13 residues long. The CDR3 spells CASRDGGDYGYTF. The CDR3 coding sequence is TGTGCCAGCAGAGATGGTGGGGACTATGGCTACACCTTC.

V usage is TRBV19 and J usage is TRBJ1-2; D is possibly TRBD1 (6 bases). CDR1 and CDR2 from the germline V gene are LNHDA and SQIVND (reference sequence). V lost 9 bases and J 4 bases, leaving 12 bases between the germline ends. The CDR3 consists of 12 residues. CDR3 sequence: CASRTGFYGYTF. CDR3 in DNA: TGTGCCAGCCGTACAGGGTTCTATGGCTACACCTTC.

The genes are TRBV18 and TRBJ1-5; tentatively, D is TRBD1 (6 bases). Germline values: CDR1 KGHSH, CDR2 LQKENI. The ends were cut back, 3 bases at V and 5 bases at J, with 17 bases in the middle. CDR3 length: 16 residues. The CDR3 loop is CASSPMAAGEDQPQHF. The CDR3 DNA reads TGTGCCAGCTCACCCATGGCGGCAGGGGAGGATCAGCCCCAGCATTTT.

The V call is TRBV12-3 or TRBV12-4, the J call TRBJ1-3; D gene uncertain. V was clipped by 6 bases and J by 6 bases, with 9 bases between them. The CDR3 is 12 amino acids. In DNA, the CDR3 is TGTGCCAGCAGGCTAGGACCAAACACCATATATTTT. Its protein product is CASRLGPNTIYF.

CDR3 sequence reads: CASSTGTSLGAEQFF. In DNA, the CDR3 is TGCGCCTCCTCAACCGGGACTAGCCTTGGTGCTGAGCAGTTCTTC. The chain employs TRBV5-1 and TRBJ2-1, with 9 bases that match TRBD2. This CDR3 is 15 amino acids long. The V gene end was trimmed by 10 bases and the J gene end by 9 bases; junction bases not matched to a gene: 17. Per germline, CDR1 SGHRS and CDR2 YFSETQ.

This chain connects TRBV4-1 to TRBJ2-3; TRBD2 might be the D (6 bases). This CDR3 has 16 residues. The germline V gene has CDR1 MGHRA and CDR2 YSYEKL. V was pared by 1 base and J by 4 bases, with 15 bases between. The CDR3 spells CASSQVPGRSPDTQYF. The CDR3 DNA is TGCGCCAGCAGCCAAGTTCCGGGGAGGAGCCCAGATACGCAGTATTTT.

V gene TRBV7-2 combines with J gene TRBJ1-1; perhaps TRBD1 as D (6 bases). V lost 2 bases, J lost 4 bases, and 11 bases lay in between. This CDR3 region has 14 residues. The germline CDR1 and CDR2 sequences are SGHTA and FQGNSA. CDR3 sequence reads: CASSLWGQSTEAFF. As DNA, the CDR3 is TGTGCCAGCAGCTTATGGGGGCAGAGCACTGAAGCTTTCTTT.

The rearrangement uses TRBV19 and TRBJ1-3, with a possible D match to TRBD1 (6 bases). Looked up from germline, CDR1 is LNHDA and CDR2 is SQIVND (reference sequence). The CDR3 covers 15 residues. Deletions cut 7 bases from V and 4 bases from J, with 17 bases between. The CDR3 DNA reads TGTGCCAGTACTTACGGGGGGGGACACGGAAACACCATATATTTT. Amino acids: CASTYGGGHGNTIYF.

CDR3 sequence (DNA): TGTGCCAGCAGTCCCGGGCCAAACTACGGGCCCCAGCATTTT. Protein product: CASSPGPNYGPQHF. V usage is TRBV6-5 and J usage is TRBJ1-5; no clear D. CDR1 and CDR2 from the germline V gene are MNHEY and SVGAGI. CDR3 size: 14 residues. V was cut by 5 bases and J by 9 bases, with 17 bases left in between.

This clone was found many times. The rearrangement links TRBV2 to TRBJ1-2, with D tentatively TRBD1 (5 bases). The CDR3 runs 13 residues. From germline, CDR1 is SNHLY and CDR2 FYNNEI. V shed 8 bases and J shed 4 bases, with 14 bases lying between them. CDR3 amino acids: CASQAGVGYGYTF. As DNA, the CDR3 is TGTGCCAGCCAGGCGGGGGTCGGCTATGGCTACACCTTC.

The CDR3 coding sequence is TGTGCCAGCAGTTTAGCGCGGGCCGAGCAGTACTTC. This encodes CASSLARAEQYF. The chain has TRBV12-3 or TRBV12-4 and TRBJ2-7; the D gene is possibly TRBD2 (5 bases). With 0 bases removed from V and 6 bases from J, the gap between germline ends came to 6 bases. There are 12 residues in the CDR3.

This chain joins TRBV27 and TRBJ2-3; D is undetermined. Per germline, CDR1 MNHEY and CDR2 SMNVEV (reference sequence). The CDR3 is made up of 12 amino acids. V was trimmed by 4 bases and J by 8 bases, leaving 10 bases between them. CDR3 DNA sequence: TGTGCCAGCAGTTACCAATACGGTACGCAGTATTTT. Translation gives CASSYQYGTQYF.

The chain is built from TRBV7-8 and TRBJ1-5; D is possibly TRBD1 (5 bases). The ends were cut back, 6 bases at V and 1 base at J, with 13 bases in the middle. The CDR3 totals 15 residues. Germline lookup yields CDR1 SGHVS and CDR2 FQNEAQ. The CDR3 bases are TGTGCCAGCAGTCGGGCCGGGGACAGCAATCAGCCCCAGCATTTT. Residues: CASSRAGDSNQPQHF.

The CDR3 here is CASGLVADRVGNEQFF. Written as DNA, the CDR3 is TGTGCTAGTGGTTTGGTAGCTGACAGGGTGGGTAATGAGCAGTTCTTC. The chain combines TRBV12-5 with TRBJ2-1; 7 nucleotides match TRBD1. Germline trimming cut 0 bases from V and 7 bases from J; bases unmatched to any gene: 9. CDR3 size: 16 residues. CDR1 LGHNT and CDR2 FRNRAP come from the germline V gene.

The rearrangement uses TRBV7-9 and TRBJ2-7; possible D gene TRBD2, 6 bases. The CDR3 sequence is 15 residues long. Germline lookup yields CDR1 SEHNR and CDR2 FQNEAQ (reference sequence). Trimming removed 1 base at V and 1 base at J, with 11 bases between. The CDR3 nucleotides read TGTGCCAGCAGCTTAGTAGCGGCGTTGTCCTACGAGCAGTACTTC. Translating it yields CASSLVAALSYEQYF.

The V and J genes are TRBV7-8 and TRBJ2-7; the D is unclear. Germline V CDR1 and CDR2: SGHVS, FQNEAQ. This CDR3 contains 14 residues. V shed 2 bases and J shed 0 bases, with 8 bases lying between them. CDR3 residues: CASSLSDGSYEQYF. For the CDR3, the DNA is TGTGCCAGCAGCTTATCGGACGGCTCCTACGAGCAGTACTTC. Supplemented by reference TRBV7-8 and TRBJ2-7, the full variable domain reads GAGVSQSPRYKVAKRGQDVALRCDPISGHVSLFWYQQALGQGPEFLTYFQNEAQLDKSGLPSDRFFAERPEGSVSTLKIQRTQQEDSAVYLCASSLSDGSYEQYFGPGTRLTVT.

The chain is built from TRBV18 and TRBJ1-2; D is possibly TRBD1 (6 bases). This CDR3 spans 16 amino acids. V lost 3 bases to trimming and J lost 6 bases, with 20 bases between them. The germline gives CDR1 KGHSH, CDR2 LQKENI. CDR3 loop: CASSPGSVQGLDGYTF. CDR3 nucleotides: TGTGCCAGCTCACCCGGCTCGGTCCAGGGGCTCGATGGCTACACCTTC.

The J gene is TRBJ2-7, the V gene TRBV7-8; weak D call: TRBD1 (5 bases). The germline gives CDR1 SGHVS, CDR2 FQNEAQ. This CDR3 is 17 amino acids long. V lost 5 bases, J lost 9 bases, and 29 bases lay in between. CDR3 nucleotide sequence: TGTGCCAGCAGCCCTGTCGCACCCTGGACAAACACTGCACGGCAGTACTTC. Protein: CASSPVAPWTNTARQYF.

This sequence joins TRBV3-1 (or the pseudogene TRBV3-2) and TRBJ1-2; D might be TRBD1 (5 bases). The V end was cut by 4 bases, the J end by 4 bases, with 16 bases between. The germline gives CDR1 LGHDT, CDR2 YNNKEL (reference sequence). The CDR3 runs 15 residues. This CDR3 reads CASSLGTENFYGYTF. CDR3 DNA: TGTGCCAGCAGCCTCGGGACGGAGAATTTCTATGGCTACACCTTC.